The 20 T cell receptor beta chains presented below share a single source sample, sequenced in a study of control samples from healthy donors and cancer patients. Assay: immunoSEQ multiplex PCR; the TCRdb copy retains only in-frame clones and omits some. The sample holds tens of thousands of clones, roughly 80% seen once. Sequencing was done on a sample of PBMCs. These receptors all come from a man aged 55 to 70 with colorectal cancer.

The CDR3 region is CASSSDRGYGYTF. The CDR3 DNA is TGTGCCAGCAGCTCGGACAGGGGGTATGGCTACACCTTC. V is TRBV7-2 and J is TRBJ1-2; TRBD1 matches 10 bases. Germline CDR1 and CDR2: SGHTA and FQGNSA. Trimming cost V 4 bases and J 5 bases; bases outside gene matches: 1. CDR3 size: 13 residues.

The chain links TRBV5-1 to TRBJ1-1, with D perhaps matching TRBD1 (5 bases). V lost 4 bases and J lost 0, with 16 bases in between. CDR3 length: 16 amino acids. CDR1 is SGHRS, CDR2 YFSETQ, per germline. The chain's CDR3 is CASSPGQGLMNTEAFF. As DNA, the CDR3 is TGCGCCAGCAGCCCCGGGCAGGGATTGATGAACACTGAAGCTTTCTTT.

V usage is TRBV4-1 and J usage is TRBJ1-4, with TRBD1 identical over 9 bases. The junction had 11 bases not matched to a gene; V was cut back by 0 bases and J by 6 bases. The CDR3 spans 18 residues. Germline loops: CDR1 MGHRA, CDR2 YSYEKL. CDR3 in amino acids: CASSQEGDRATRDEKLFF. As DNA, the CDR3 is TGCGCCAGCAGCCAAGAGGGGGACAGGGCAACGCGGGATGAAAAACTGTTTTTT.

V is TRBV7-7 and J is TRBJ1-5; D is unresolved. There are 12 residues in the CDR3. V was clipped by 1 base and J by 4 bases, with 2 bases between them. Germline V gene sequence: CDR1 SSHAT, CDR2 FNYEAQ (reference sequence). CDR3 sequence reads: CASSLDNQPQHF. The CDR3 nucleotides are TGTGCCAGCAGCTTAGATAATCAGCCCCAGCATTTT. Filled out from reference TRBV7-7 and TRBJ1-5, the complete variable domain reads GAGVSQSPRYKVTKRGQDVTLRCDPISSHATLYWYQQALGQGPEFLTYFNYEAQPDKSGLPSDRFSAERPEGSISTLTIQRTEQRDSAMYRCASSLDNQPQHFGDGTRLSIL.

The V gene is TRBV5-4, the J gene TRBJ1-4; D gene uncertain. Deletions cut 0 bases from V and 8 bases from J, with 5 bases between. Germline V gene sequence: CDR1 SGHNT, CDR2 YYREEE (reference sequence). The CDR3 contains 12 residues. In DNA, the CDR3 is TGTGCCAGCAGCTTGGATGGAGAAAAACTGTTTTTT. As protein: CASSLDGEKLFF. Drawing the rest from reference TRBV5-4 and TRBJ1-4, the complete variable domain is ETGVTQSPTHLIKTRGQQVTLRCSSQSGHNTVSWYQQALGQGPQFIFQYYREEENGRGNFPPRFSGLQFPNYSSELNVNALELDDSALYLCASSLDGEKLFFGSGTQLSVL.

This clone was seen only a few times. This chain joins TRBV6-4 and TRBJ1-6, with a weak D call TRBD1 (5 bases). V dropped 6 bases and J dropped 0 bases, with 6 bases sitting between them. Germline CDR1 and CDR2: MRHNA and SNTAGT. The CDR3 extends over 14 amino acids. CDR3 coding DNA: TGTGCCAGCAGGGACACCTCCTATAATTCACCCCTCCACTTT. It translates to CASRDTSYNSPLHF.

The chain employs TRBV14 and TRBJ2-1; no clear D gene. Germline lookup yields CDR1 SGHDN and CDR2 FVKESK. Trimming left V 0 bases short and J 3 bases short, with 6 bases between. The CDR3 loop spans 14 amino acids. CDR3 nucleotide sequence: TGTGCCAGCAGCCAAGATGCGTACTACAATGAGCAGTTCTTC. Translating it yields CASSQDAYYNEQFF.

The V call is TRBV6-5, the J call TRBJ2-7; 10 positions match TRBD2. The V segment lost 10 bases and the J segment 4 bases; nucleotides outside the gene matches: 13. In germline, CDR1 is MNHEY, CDR2 SVGAGI. This CDR3 is 15 amino acids long. For the CDR3, the DNA is TGTGCCACCCAGAGGGTAGCGGGGGGACCTTACGAGCAGTACTTC. Encoded protein: CATQRVAGGPYEQYF.

The CDR3 region has the DNA TGTGCCAGCAGCTCGTCCGGGACAGGGAATCAGCCCCAGCATTTT. It translates to CASSSSGTGNQPQHF. The chain employs TRBV7-9 and TRBJ1-5; 9 bases line up with TRBD1. Germline CDR1 SEHNR, CDR2 FQNEAQ (reference sequence). The trim removed 4 bases at V and 4 bases at J, leaving 5 bases unmatched. CDR3 size: 15 residues.

The V and J genes are TRBV5-1 and TRBJ2-1; 10 nucleotides agree with TRBD1. V was clipped by 4 bases and J by 7 bases; unmatched bases: 11. This CDR3 comprises 16 residues. Germline-derived CDR1 and CDR2 are SGHRS and YFSETQ. This CDR3 is CASSLEGTGVWNEQFF. In nucleotides, the CDR3 is TGCGCCAGCAGCCTCGAAGGGACAGGGGTTTGGAATGAGCAGTTCTTC. Filled out from reference TRBV5-1 and TRBJ2-1, the complete variable domain reads KAGVTQTPRYLIKTRGQQVTLSCSPISGHRSVSWYQQTPGQGLQFLFEYFSETQRNKGNFPGRFSGRQFSNSRSEMNVSTLELGDSALYLCASSLEGTGVWNEQFFGPGTRLTVL.

The chain links TRBV2 to TRBJ1-3; D remains ambiguous. The CDR3 spans 17 residues. The V and J ends lost 6 bases and 0 bases respectively, with 18 bases between them. Germline lookup yields CDR1 SNHLY and CDR2 FYNNEI. The CDR3 bases are TGTGCCAGCAGATTGGGAATCCAGCGACTCTCTGGAAACACCATATATTTT. This gives the protein CASRLGIQRLSGNTIYF.

This clone has only one observation. The chain links TRBV6-4 to TRBJ1-2; D not resolved. CDR3 length: 13 residues. Per the germline V gene, CDR1 is MRHNA and CDR2 is SNTAGT. V lost 0 bases and J 4 bases, leaving 6 bases between the germline ends. CDR3 nucleotides: TGTGCCAGCAGTGACTCGACCAGCTATGGCTACACCTTC. This codes for CASSDSTSYGYTF.

The chain combines TRBV10-3 with TRBJ2-1; 8 bases are a match to TRBD2. CDR3 length: 17 amino acids. The germline gives CDR1 ENHRY, CDR2 SYGVKD. V gave up 2 bases and J gave up 2 bases; unmatched junction bases: 8. The CDR3 is CAISEPWLAGTYNEQFF. The CDR3 bases are TGTGCCATCAGTGAGCCTTGGTTAGCGGGGACCTACAATGAGCAGTTCTTC.

The chain recombines TRBV29-1 with TRBJ2-5; D is possibly TRBD1 (7 bases). V shed 4 bases and J shed 2 bases, with 14 bases lying between them. Germline V gene sequence: CDR1 SQVTM, CDR2 ANQGSEA. CDR3 length: 14 residues. As DNA, the CDR3 is TGCAGCGTTGGGCAGGGGGGTGCACAAGAGACCCAGTACTTC. Translating gives CSVGQGGAQETQYF.

V usage is TRBV6-2 or TRBV6-3 and J usage is TRBJ2-2; possibly TRBD2 for D (5 bases). CDR1 and CDR2 (germline): MNHEY, SVGEGT. This CDR3 contains 14 residues. Trimming took off 5 bases at V and 5 bases at J, with 12 bases between the two ends. CDR3 residues: CASSRRAGTGELFF. In DNA, the CDR3 is TGTGCCAGCAGTCGGCGGGCTGGGACCGGGGAGCTGTTTTTT.

J is TRBJ2-3 and V is TRBV14; 8 nucleotides align to TRBD1. Germline values: CDR1 SGHDN, CDR2 FVKESK. The CDR3 is made up of 14 amino acids. Unmatched junction bases numbered 3, after V lost 2 bases and J lost 5 bases. The CDR3 region is CASSQQGAEDTQYF. The CDR3 region has the DNA TGTGCCAGCAGCCAACAGGGGGCTGAAGATACGCAGTATTTT.

This chain uses TRBV19 with TRBJ1-6; 8 nucleotides line up with TRBD1. CDR3 length equals 17 residues. Germline V lookup: CDR1 LNHDA, CDR2 SQIVND (reference sequence). V was clipped by 6 bases and J by 1 base; unmatched bases: 8. Here the CDR3 DNA reads TGTGCCAGTAGGCCTTCCAGGGGGCGTTCCTATAATTCACCCCTCCACTTT. Translating gives CASRPSRGRSYNSPLHF.

CDR3 in amino acids: CASSLPQTSGGTDTQYF. DNA of the CDR3: TGTGCCAGCAGCTTACCACAGACTAGCGGGGGTACAGATACGCAGTATTTT. V and J are TRBV11-3 and TRBJ2-3; TRBD2 matches 12 bases. The CDR3 covers 17 residues. Germline lookup yields CDR1 SGHNT and CDR2 YENEEA. With 2 bases clipped from V and 3 bases from J, the junction kept 6 bases outside the gene matches.

The rearrangement joins TRBV10-1 to TRBJ1-5; no firm D call. CDR1 is WNHNN and CDR2 is SYGVQD in the germline V gene (reference sequence). V lost 2 bases to trimming and J lost 4 bases, with 6 bases between them. The CDR3 length is 13 residues. The CDR3, as DNA: TGCGCCAGCAGTGAGGGTTTGAATCAGCCCCAGCATTTT. Its translation: CASSEGLNQPQHF.

The V gene is TRBV19, the J gene TRBJ1-1; D not certain. Trimming removed 0 bases from V and 0 bases from J, with 5 bases in between. Germline V gene lookup returns CDR1 LNHDA and CDR2 SQIVND (reference sequence). This CDR3 has 14 amino acids. The CDR3 DNA reads as TGTGCCAGTAGTATAGACAGGCTGAACACTGAAGCTTTCTTT. Protein sequence: CASSIDRLNTEAFF.